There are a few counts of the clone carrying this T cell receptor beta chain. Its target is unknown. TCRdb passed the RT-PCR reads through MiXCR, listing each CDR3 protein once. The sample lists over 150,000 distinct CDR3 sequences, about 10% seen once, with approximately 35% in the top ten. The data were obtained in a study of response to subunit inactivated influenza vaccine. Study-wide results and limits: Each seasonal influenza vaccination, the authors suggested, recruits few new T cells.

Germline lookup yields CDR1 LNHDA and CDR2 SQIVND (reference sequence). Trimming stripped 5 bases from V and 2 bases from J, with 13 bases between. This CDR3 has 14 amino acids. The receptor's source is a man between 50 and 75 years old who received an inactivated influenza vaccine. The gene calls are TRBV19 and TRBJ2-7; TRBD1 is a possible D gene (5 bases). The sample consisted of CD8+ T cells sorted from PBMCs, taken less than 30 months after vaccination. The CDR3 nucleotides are TGTGCCAGTAGTGTCAGGGTATGGGCCTACGAGCAGTACTTC. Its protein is CASSVRVWAYEQYF.